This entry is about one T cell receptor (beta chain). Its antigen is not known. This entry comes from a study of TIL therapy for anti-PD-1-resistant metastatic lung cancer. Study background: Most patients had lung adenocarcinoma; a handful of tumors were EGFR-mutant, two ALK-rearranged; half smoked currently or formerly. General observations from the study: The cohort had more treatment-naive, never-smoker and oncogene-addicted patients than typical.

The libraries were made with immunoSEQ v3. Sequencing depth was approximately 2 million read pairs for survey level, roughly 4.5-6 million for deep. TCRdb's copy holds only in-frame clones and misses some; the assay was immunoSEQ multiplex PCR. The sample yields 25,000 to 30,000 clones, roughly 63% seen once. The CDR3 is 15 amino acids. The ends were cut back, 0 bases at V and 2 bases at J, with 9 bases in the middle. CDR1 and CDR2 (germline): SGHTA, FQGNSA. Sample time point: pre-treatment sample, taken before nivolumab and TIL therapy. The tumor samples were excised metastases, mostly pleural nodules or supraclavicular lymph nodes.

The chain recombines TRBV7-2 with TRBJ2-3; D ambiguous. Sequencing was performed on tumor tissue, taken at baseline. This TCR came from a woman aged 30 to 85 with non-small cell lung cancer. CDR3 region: CASSLAATPTDTQYF. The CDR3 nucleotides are TGTGCCAGCAGCTTAGCGGCTACCCCCACAGATACGCAGTATTTT.